This entry concerns a single T cell receptor beta chain. The source of the sample is a study of shared clonotypes between healthy human individuals. CDR1 SNHLY and CDR2 FYNNEI come from the germline V gene. V trimming: 1 base; J trimming: 5 bases; junction bases outside the gene matches: 9. The CDR3 has 16 amino acids. Sequencing used immunoSEQ multiplex PCR; TCRdb keeps in-frame clones, though not all of them. The sample consists of around 980,000 clones, roughly 74% of them appearing once. The sequencing sample was made of memory CD4+ T cells from PBMCs. Subset indicated: CD45RA-negative fraction. The chain uses TRBV2 and TRBJ2-5; TRBD1 matches at 8 bases. The clonotype was recovered from a man younger than 30 in good health. Some clones in this sample may be carry-over from other donors' samples. The CDR3 region has the DNA TGTGCCAGCAGTGAAGGCGGGACAGGCCTAGGGGAGACCCAGTACTTC. This encodes CASSEGGTGLGETQYF.